Included here is one T cell receptor beta chain sequence, with context. Libraries were prepared by immunoSEQ multiplex PCR; TCRdb keeps only in-frame clonotypes and omits some of them. Of 50,000 to 85,000 clones in the sample, about 80% were seen once. This CDR3 spans 15 amino acids. Germline loops: CDR1 LGHNA, CDR2 YSLEER. V gave up 1 base and J gave up 5 bases; unmatched junction bases: 7. The source of the sample is a study of blood T cell repertoires in COVID-19. At the level of the study: The United States, Italy and Spain supplied acute and convalescent COVID-19 samples. T cells, B-cell-depleted T cells, or PBMCs supplied cDNA or gDNA.

The receptor was isolated from a man in his 60s with acute or convalescent COVID-19. The rearrangement links TRBV4-3 to TRBJ1-2, with 7 bases matching TRBD1. The sequencing sample was made of peripheral blood. This CDR3 reads CASSQARGQKYGYTF. The DNA for the CDR3 is TGCGCCAGCAGCCAAGCCCGGGGACAGAAGTATGGCTACACCTTC.